One and the same sample provided the 32 T cell receptor beta chains below, sequenced in a study of radiation and T cells in renal cell carcinoma. Regarding time point: blood 4 weeks post-SBRT, at nephrectomy. The treatment: 15 Gy SBRT to primary tumor, nephrectomy 4 weeks later. The table came from immunoSEQ multiplex PCR; TCRdb's copy has only in-frame clones and leaves some out. The sample holds some 150,000 clones; around nine tenths are singletons and the top ten take 15% to 20%. The sample was blood, taken from a patient whose treatment included radiotherapy and nephrectomy. Receptors originate from a woman aged 45-65 years with renal cell carcinoma.

The chain employs TRBV7-7 and TRBJ1-6, with a possible D match to TRBD1 (5 bases). Germline CDR1 and CDR2: SSHAT and FNYEAQ (reference sequence). The V end lost 3 bases, the J end lost 5 bases, and 8 bases lay between the germline ends. This CDR3 is 14 amino acids long. CDR3 sequence: CASSLGQDNSPLHF. In DNA form, the CDR3 reads TGTGCCAGCAGCTTGGGGCAGGATAATTCACCCCTCCACTTT. The complete variable domain, with remaining parts taken from reference TRBV7-7 and TRBJ1-6, reads GAGVSQSPRYKVTKRGQDVTLRCDPISSHATLYWYQQALGQGPEFLTYFNYEAQPDKSGLPSDRFSAERPEGSISTLTIQRTEQRDSAMYRCASSLGQDNSPLHFGNGTRLTVT.

The chain carries TRBV5-6 and TRBJ2-7; 12 positions match TRBD2. The V gene's germline CDR1 is SGHDT and CDR2 YYEEEE. The CDR3 runs to 17 residues. The V gene end was trimmed by 4 bases and the J gene end by 3 bases; junction bases not matched to a gene: 11. The CDR3, as DNA: TGTGCCAGCAGCGGAGGACTAGCGGGGCATACTCGCTACGAGCAGTACTTC. Residues: CASSGGLAGHTRYEQYF.

This clone appeared once. The V and J genes are TRBV6-1 and TRBJ1-1; D may be TRBD1 (5 bases). V was shortened by 3 bases and J by 6 bases, with 17 bases between the two germline ends. The CDR3 runs 15 residues. Per germline, CDR1 MNHNS and CDR2 SASEGT. CDR3 bases: TGTGCCAGCAGTGAGAGGACATCGGCCGGCTCTGAAGCTTTCTTT. Protein product: CASSERTSAGSEAFF.

This clone came up a few times. V gene TRBV9 combines with J gene TRBJ1-2; D may be TRBD1 (5 bases). Trimming shortened V by 3 bases and J by 8 bases, and 11 bases separated the two germline ends. The germline CDR1 and CDR2 sequences are SGDLS and YYNGEE. This CDR3 comprises 12 residues. The CDR3 DNA is TGTGCCAGCAGCGAGGGGCGATGGGGCTACACCTTC. It yields the protein CASSEGRWGYTF.

This clone was seen a single time. This chain connects TRBV5-4 to TRBJ2-3; TRBD2 might be the D (6 bases). V lost 2 bases, J lost 0 bases, and 7 bases lay in between. The CDR3 runs 14 residues. Germline V gene data show CDR1 as SGHNT and CDR2 as YYREEE (reference sequence). In nucleotides, the CDR3 is TGTGCCAGCAGCTTCGGGACTAGCACAGATACGCAGTATTTT. Protein sequence: CASSFGTSTDTQYF.

Only a few counts were recorded for this clone. The chain joins TRBV6-4 to TRBJ2-7; D may be TRBD1 or TRBD2 (5 bases each). The germline V and J ends were trimmed by 0 bases and 0 bases, with 12 bases remaining between them. Germline lookup yields CDR1 MRHNA and CDR2 SNTAGT. The CDR3 sequence is 16 residues long. The CDR3 reads CASSDSLGVSSYEQYF. In DNA form, the CDR3 reads TGTGCCAGCAGTGACTCTCTGGGGGTTTCCTCCTACGAGCAGTACTTC.

The V and J genes are TRBV5-4 and TRBJ2-5; 7 bases match TRBD2. This CDR3 has 15 residues. The germline V gene encodes CDR1 SGHNT and CDR2 YYREEE (reference sequence). Losses at the gene ends were 4 bases for V and 5 bases for J; bases not matched to a gene: 11. The CDR3 nucleotides are TGTGCCAGCAGCCCAGCCCTGGGGGGGATGGAGACCCAGTACTTC. Translating gives CASSPALGGMETQYF.

The chain recombines TRBV29-1 with TRBJ2-3; TRBD1 agrees at 8 bases. Germline trimming cut 7 bases from V and 1 base from J; bases unmatched to any gene: 7. Germline V gene lookup returns CDR1 SQVTM and CDR2 ANQGSEA. This CDR3 comprises 14 residues. The DNA for the CDR3 is TGCAGCGCACTTCTGGGACAGGGCACAGATACGCAGTATTTT. It codes for CSALLGQGTDTQYF.

This chain connects TRBV2 to TRBJ2-2; TRBD1 matches at 10 bases. This CDR3 contains 14 residues. CDR1 is SNHLY and CDR2 is FYNNEI in the germline V gene. After removal of 9 bases from V and 6 bases from J, the junction contained 7 bases not matched to a gene. CDR3 region: CASEPGTGAGELFF. In DNA, the CDR3 is TGTGCCAGTGAACCAGGGACAGGGGCCGGGGAGCTGTTTTTT. The full variable domain, in which reference TRBV2 and TRBJ2-2 provide the parts outside the CDR3, is EPEVTQTPSHQVTQMGQEVILRCVPISNHLYFYWYRQILGQKVEFLVSFYNNEISEKSEIFDDQFSVERPDGSNFTLKIRSTKLEDSAMYFCASEPGTGAGELFFGEGSRLTVL.

CDR3 protein: CASSQASPVTGSTDTQYF. In DNA form, the CDR3 reads TGCGCCAGCAGCCAAGCCAGCCCCGTGACAGGGAGCACAGATACGCAGTATTTT. V is TRBV4-3 and J is TRBJ2-3; 7 nucleotides agree with TRBD1. Germline loops: CDR1 LGHNA, CDR2 YSLEER. The V gene end was trimmed by 1 base and the J gene end by 0 bases; junction bases not matched to a gene: 10. This CDR3 has 18 residues.

A single count supports this clone. The genes are TRBV5-1 and TRBJ2-7; 8 bases fit TRBD2. CDR3 length: 15 amino acids. CDR1 is SGHRS and CDR2 is YFSETQ in the germline V gene. V lost 2 bases, J lost 0 bases, and 4 bases stayed unmatched. Here the CDR3 DNA reads TGCGCCAGCAGCTTAGCCAGCGGGAGCTCCTACGAGCAGTACTTC. It encodes CASSLASGSSYEQYF.

The gene calls are TRBV10-2 and TRBJ1-1; D ambiguous. This CDR3 has 13 amino acids. The V gene's germline CDR1 is WSHSY and CDR2 SAAADI. V lost 0 bases and J lost 3, with 5 bases in between. CDR3 sequence (DNA): TGCGCCAGCAGTGAGTCAAGGGACACTGAAGCTTTCTTT. Amino acids: CASSESRDTEAFF.

V is TRBV4-3 and J is TRBJ1-5, with D possibly being TRBD1 (5 bases). The CDR3 has 15 amino acids. The ends were cut back, 1 base at V and 1 base at J, with 8 bases in the middle. The germline V gene encodes CDR1 LGHNA and CDR2 YSLEER. The CDR3 DNA reads TGCGCCAGCAGCCAAGCTCACAGGAGCAATCAGCCCCAGCATTTT. Protein product: CASSQAHRSNQPQHF.

The rearrangement uses TRBV29-1 and TRBJ1-1, with TRBD1 as a possible D gene (6 bases). Trimming pared 1 base from V and 6 bases from J, leaving 18 bases between. CDR1 is SQVTM and CDR2 is ANQGSEA in the germline V gene. The CDR3 loop spans 15 amino acids. CDR3: CSVEGEGGLGAEAFF. DNA for the CDR3: TGCAGCGTTGAAGGGGAGGGGGGGCTAGGTGCTGAAGCTTTCTTT.

The V and J genes are TRBV5-6 and TRBJ2-5; 8 bases are shared with TRBD1. Germline values: CDR1 SGHDT, CDR2 YYEEEE. Germline trimming cut 8 bases from V and 3 bases from J; bases unmatched to any gene: 9. This CDR3 is built from 14 residues. The CDR3 loop is CASFPDRVKETQYF. The CDR3 bases are TGTGCCAGTTTTCCGGACAGGGTGAAAGAGACCCAGTACTTC.

The chain uses TRBV25-1 and TRBJ1-1; 9 nucleotides line up with TRBD1. Germline values: CDR1 MGHDK, CDR2 SYGVNS. CDR3 length equals 15 residues. With 0 bases clipped from V and 4 bases from J, the junction kept 3 bases outside the gene matches. CDR3 sequence: CASSEYGTGSTEAFF. The CDR3 DNA is TGTGCCAGCAGTGAATATGGGACAGGGTCCACTGAAGCTTTCTTT.

V usage is TRBV27 and J usage is TRBJ1-2; no clear D. The CDR3 contains 14 residues. Between the trimmed V and J ends, which lost 4 bases and 3 bases, there was a span of 12 bases. The germline gives CDR1 MNHEY, CDR2 SMNVEV (reference sequence). The CDR3: CASSSSRSHYGYTF. CDR3 in DNA: TGTGCCAGCAGTTCCTCCCGATCGCACTATGGCTACACCTTC.

Only one count was recorded for this clone. The V gene is TRBV6-4, the J gene TRBJ2-6; D is tentatively TRBD1 or TRBD2 (5 bases each). CDR1 is MRHNA, CDR2 SNTAGT, per germline. The CDR3 contains 16 residues. V was cut by 6 bases and J by 1 base, with 13 bases left in between. This CDR3 is CASSPGLESGANVLTF. The CDR3 bases are TGTGCCAGCAGCCCGGGGCTCGAGTCTGGGGCCAACGTCCTGACTTTC.

The CDR3 loop is CASSLVPTGSGETQYF. The CDR3 DNA is TGTGCCAGCAGCTTAGTCCCCACTGGCAGCGGAGAGACCCAGTACTTC. The rearrangement joins TRBV13 to TRBJ2-5, with D perhaps TRBD2 (5 bases). Germline values: CDR1 PRHDT, CDR2 FYEKMQ (reference sequence). V lost 1 base and J lost 4, with 16 bases in between. The CDR3 is made up of 16 amino acids.

This clone has more than one count but fewer than ten. The J gene is TRBJ1-5, the V gene TRBV6-5; 11 bases fit TRBD1. Germline trimming cut 5 bases from V and 7 bases from J; bases unmatched to any gene: 4. Germline CDR1 MNHEY, CDR2 SVGAGI. The CDR3 consists of 14 residues. The chain's CDR3 is CASSGQGARQPQHF. CDR3 sequence (DNA): TGTGCCAGCAGTGGACAGGGGGCAAGGCAGCCCCAGCATTTT.

This clone was detected only a few times. The V gene is TRBV6-1, the J gene TRBJ1-5; 7 bases match TRBD1. CDR3 length: 14 amino acids. Germline CDR1 and CDR2: MNHNS and SASEGT. With V trimmed by 5 bases and J by 3 bases, 4 bases remained unmatched. The CDR3 here is CASSPDRDNQPQHF. For the CDR3, the DNA is TGTGCCAGCAGTCCAGACAGGGACAATCAGCCCCAGCATTTT.

The chain uses TRBV27 and TRBJ2-5; 10 bases are a match to TRBD2. Germline V gives CDR1 MNHEY, CDR2 SMNVEV (reference sequence). The CDR3 has 15 residues. J was trimmed by 4 bases and V by 2 bases; bases with no gene match: 4. CDR3 coding DNA: TGTGCCAGCAGTTTAAGGGCTAGCGGGAGAGAGACCCAGTACTTC. Translated: CASSLRASGRETQYF.

The rearrangement joins TRBV19 to TRBJ1-2; 7 bases align to TRBD1. V lost 1 base and J lost 4; bases outside the gene matches: 6. Germline V gene lookup returns CDR1 LNHDA and CDR2 SQIVND (reference sequence). This CDR3 contains 15 residues. The CDR3 nucleotides read TGTGCCAGTAGTATAGGCCCAGGGGGAGTCTATGGCTACACCTTC. As protein: CASSIGPGGVYGYTF.

This clone was recorded once. This chain connects TRBV6-5 to TRBJ2-7, with 8 bases aligning to TRBD1. V shed 4 bases and J 3 bases; nucleotides not matched to a gene: 5. The germline V gene encodes CDR1 MNHEY and CDR2 SVGAGI. The CDR3 runs 14 residues. The chain's CDR3 is CASSSTGEGYEQYF. DNA of the CDR3: TGTGCCAGCAGTTCGACAGGGGAAGGCTACGAGCAGTACTTC.

The V and J genes are TRBV2 and TRBJ1-2; no firm D call. This CDR3 region has 15 residues. V was shortened by 5 bases and J by 2 bases, with 15 bases between the two germline ends. Germline assignment: CDR1 SNHLY and CDR2 FYNNEI. CDR3: CASSPDSTLNYGYTF. In nucleotides, the CDR3 is TGTGCCAGCAGTCCAGACTCTACGTTAAACTATGGCTACACCTTC.

This chain connects TRBV5-1 to TRBJ2-7, with D possibly matching TRBD1 (6 bases). Looked up from germline, CDR1 is SGHRS and CDR2 is YFSETQ. V dropped 5 bases and J dropped 4 bases, with 13 bases sitting between them. This CDR3 is 13 amino acids long. CDR3 nucleotides: TGCGCCAGCAGAATAGGGGGTCCGTACGAGCAGTACTTC. It yields the protein CASRIGGPYEQYF.

The rearrangement joins TRBV23-1 to TRBJ1-1; 7 nucleotides align to TRBD1. TRBV23-1 carries the ORF label, with uncertain function. The J segment lost 1 base and the V segment lost 6 bases, leaving 8 bases of the junction unmatched. The CDR3 consists of 15 residues. The CDR3 sequence is CASSRGTETNTEAFF. The CDR3 nucleotides read TGCGCCAGCAGCCGCGGGACAGAAACGAACACTGAAGCTTTCTTT.

This clone is a singleton in its sample. This chain joins TRBV7-3 and TRBJ2-1; 10 nucleotides align to TRBD2. The germline gives CDR1 SGHTA, CDR2 FQGTGA. The J segment lost 9 bases and the V segment lost 2 bases, leaving 10 bases of the junction unmatched. The CDR3 length is 16 residues. The CDR3 region has the DNA TGTGCCAGCAGCTTAGGGCGGCTAGCGGGAGAGGGTGAGCAGTTCTTC. This codes for CASSLGRLAGEGEQFF.

This clone was counted between two and nine times. The gene calls are TRBV5-1 and TRBJ2-5; possible D gene TRBD1, 7 bases. This CDR3 has 14 amino acids. Trimming left V 9 bases short and J 3 bases short, with 18 bases between. The V gene's germline CDR1 is SGHRS and CDR2 YFSETQ. For the CDR3, the DNA is TGCGCCACAGCTTCTGGAGGGGGCGAAGAGACCCAGTACTTC. Translation: CATASGGGEETQYF.

This chain links TRBV7-2 with TRBJ1-1; D not certain. V lost 1 base, J lost 1 base, and 7 bases lay in between. The CDR3 covers 14 residues. Germline CDR1 and CDR2: SGHTA and FQGNSA. This CDR3 reads CASSLDWANTEAFF. The CDR3 DNA sequence: TGTGCCAGCAGCTTAGATTGGGCGAACACTGAAGCTTTCTTT.

This chain links TRBV4-1 with TRBJ2-2; possibly TRBD1 for D (5 bases). The CDR3 is 13 amino acids. Trimming left V 6 bases short and J 5 bases short, with 10 bases between. Germline V lookup: CDR1 MGHRA, CDR2 YSYEKL. The CDR3 region has the DNA TGCGCCAGCAGACGACAGCCAACCGGGGAGCTGTTTTTT. It yields the protein CASRRQPTGELFF.

This clone was found once. The rearrangement joins TRBV18 to TRBJ1-1; D ambiguous. CDR1 is KGHSH and CDR2 is LQKENI in the germline V gene. Trimming removed 3 bases at V and 3 bases at J, with 11 bases between. The CDR3 covers 14 residues. The CDR3 sequence is CASSPGRTYTEAFF. CDR3 coding DNA: TGTGCCAGCTCACCGGGCAGGACCTACACTGAAGCTTTCTTT.